This T cell receptor beta chain was sequenced in a study of blood T cell repertoires in COVID-19. TCRdb's table, derived via immunoSEQ multiplex PCR, lists solely in-frame clones and lacks some. In the table there are roughly 330,000 clones, approximately 90% of which are singletons. Germline values: CDR1 SEHNR, CDR2 FQNEAQ (reference sequence). This CDR3 region has 15 residues. The ends lost 1 base at V and 3 bases at J; junction bases unmatched: 2. What was sequenced was PBMCs or T cells enriched from blood (not recorded which). The TCR sequence derives from a woman aged 18-30 years who had recovered from COVID-19. The chain carries TRBV7-9 and TRBJ1-3; 8 bases fit TRBD1. This CDR3 is CASSLGGTGGNTIYF. The CDR3 DNA sequence: TGTGCCAGCAGCTTAGGTGGGACAGGTGGAAACACCATATATTTT.